The table lists the clone carrying this T cell receptor (beta chain) with many counts. This entry comes from a study of regulatory T cells in long-lasting Graves disease. Time point here: newly diagnosed GD, antithyroid drugs for less than 3 months. Generation of the TCR library employed RNA extracted from PBMCs. The peripheral blood volume drawn was around 9.6 milliliters, and it was collected into EDTA tubes. Assembly of TCR beta libraries relied on iRepertoire HTBI primers together with Arm-PCR of CDR3 regions. Original handling: Among the samples, 50 to 80 TRBV and approximately 13 TRBJ segments were identified. One entry per CDR3 protein, called by TCRdb with MiXCR from the multiplex PCR reads. The V and J calls follow TCRdb's processing rather than the paper's. The top ten hold about 10% of the sample, which has a few hundred thousand distinct CDR3 sequences, about 14% seen once. Per germline, CDR1 LGHNT and CDR2 FRNRAP. V was cut by 0 bases and J by 4 bases, with 8 bases left in between. The CDR3 is 14 residues long.

The data were also submitted as part of a second study, on T cells in Graves' hyperthyroidism and ophthalmopathy.

This TCR derives from a man between 25 and 39 years old with Graves disease. The chain combines TRBV12-5 with TRBJ2-3; no clear D. The sequencing used peripheral blood mononuclear cells (PBMCs), collected at new diagnosis, from a patient treated with antithyroid drugs. CDR3 sequence reads: CASGLVLSADTQYF. CDR3 nucleotide sequence: TGTGCTAGTGGTTTGGTATTGTCCGCAGATACGCAGTATTTT.